The entry that follows covers one T cell receptor (beta chain) sequence. Its antigen is undetermined. TCRdb independently ran MiXCR on the RT-PCR reads; one entry per CDR3 protein. The sample yields hundreds of thousands of distinct CDR3 sequences, over 20% seen once. The CDR3 spans 15 residues. Germline-derived CDR1 and CDR2 are SGHRS and YFSETQ. Unmatched junction bases numbered 4, after V lost 3 bases and J lost 6 bases. The data stem from a study of response to subunit inactivated influenza vaccine. Findings and caveats of the study: Each seasonal influenza vaccination, the authors suggested, recruits few new T cells.

Sequenced material: PBMCs from blood, taken approximately 20 months after vaccination. This clonotype was obtained from a man in his fifties or sixties who received an inactivated influenza vaccine. This chain links TRBV5-1 with TRBJ1-6; 9 bases align to TRBD1. As DNA, the CDR3 is TGCGCCAGCAGCTCCGAGGACAGGGGTAATTCACCCCTCCACTTT. Residues: CASSSEDRGNSPLHF.